This TCR beta chain was sequenced for a study of shared clonotypes between healthy human individuals. Points on this clone: At one of its ends the junction is not consistent with the germline gene, which may arise from a read error.

The CDR3 is 12 residues long. Germline-derived CDR1 and CDR2 are SNHLY and FYNNEI. Some clones are missing from TCRdb's copy, which holds only in-frame ones; the method was immunoSEQ multiplex PCR. The table lists 2,500,000 or so clones, roughly 93% of them singletons. Sequencing used naive CD4+ T cells from PBMCs. The subset is: CD45RA+ positively selected. The V call is TRBV2, the J call TRBJ2-3; D might be TRBD1 or TRBD2, each matching 5 bases. The sequence was collected from a man younger than 30 in good health. Some clones in this sample may be carry-over from other donors' samples. CDR3 sequence reads: CASREGPAAQYF. The CDR3 region has the DNA TGTGCCAGCCGTGAGGGGCCGGCGGCGCAGTATTTT.